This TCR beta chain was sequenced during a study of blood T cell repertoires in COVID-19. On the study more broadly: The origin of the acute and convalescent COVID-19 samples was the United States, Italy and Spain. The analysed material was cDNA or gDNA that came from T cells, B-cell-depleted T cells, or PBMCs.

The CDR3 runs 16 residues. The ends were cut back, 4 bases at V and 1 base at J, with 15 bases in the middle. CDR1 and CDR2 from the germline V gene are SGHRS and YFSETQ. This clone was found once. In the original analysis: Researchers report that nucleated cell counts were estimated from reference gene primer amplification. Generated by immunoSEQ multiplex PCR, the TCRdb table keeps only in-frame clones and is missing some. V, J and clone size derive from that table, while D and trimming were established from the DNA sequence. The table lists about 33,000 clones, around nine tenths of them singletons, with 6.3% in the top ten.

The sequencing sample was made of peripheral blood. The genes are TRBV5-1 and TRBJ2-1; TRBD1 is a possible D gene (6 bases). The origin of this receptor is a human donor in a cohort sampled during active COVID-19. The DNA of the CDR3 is TGCGCCAGCAGCCGCTCCGGACAGCCTTCCTACAATGAGCAGTTCTTC. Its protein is CASSRSGQPSYNEQFF.